This T cell receptor (beta chain) derives from a study of cytomegalovirus exposure and HLA in healthy donors. The wider study: The study placed approximately 80% of its 350 to 400 genotyped donors in the Caucasian-associated ancestry cluster.

PCR involved 60 Vbeta and 13 Jbeta primers. Repertoires were generated with immunoSEQ multiplex PCR, while TCRdb's copy carries only in-frame clones and drops some. The sample lists some 130,000 clones, 77% occurring once. General study results and limits: Apparent HLA restriction characterized most CMV-associated TCR beta chains in a later analysis. It was reported that the classifier diagnosed cytomegalovirus status with high specificity and sensitivity in both the original and validation cohorts. Sequencing depth across donors, presence/absence analyses assumed, was roughly uniform.

CDR3 length: 12 residues. Looked up from germline, CDR1 is GTSNPN and CDR2 is SVGIG (reference sequence). V was shortened by 2 bases and J by 7 bases, with 11 bases between the two germline ends. Comment on this clone: The antigen remains undetermined.

This chain links TRBV30 with TRBJ1-1; no clear D. The specimen sequenced was PBMCs. This receptor was taken from a young man in good health and CMV-seronegative. The CDR3 DNA reads TGTGCCTGGAGTCCCGGCCGGGGTGAAGCTTTCTTT. Translating gives CAWSPGRGEAFF.